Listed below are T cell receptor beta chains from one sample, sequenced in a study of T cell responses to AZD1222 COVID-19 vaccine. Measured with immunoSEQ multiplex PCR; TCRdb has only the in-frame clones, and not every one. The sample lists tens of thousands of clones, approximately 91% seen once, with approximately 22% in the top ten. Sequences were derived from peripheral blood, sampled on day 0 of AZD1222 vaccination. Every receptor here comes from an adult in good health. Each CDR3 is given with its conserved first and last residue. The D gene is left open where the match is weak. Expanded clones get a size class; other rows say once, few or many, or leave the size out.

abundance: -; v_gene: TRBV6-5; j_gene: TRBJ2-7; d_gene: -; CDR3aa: CASTASANEQYF; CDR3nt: TGTGCCAGCACGGCTAGCGCGAACGAGCAGTACTTC
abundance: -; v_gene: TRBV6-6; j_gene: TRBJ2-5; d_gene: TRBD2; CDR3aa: CASRKFPGLARMGQYF; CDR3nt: TGTGCCAGCAGGAAATTTCCGGGACTAGCGCGGATGGGCCAGTACTTC
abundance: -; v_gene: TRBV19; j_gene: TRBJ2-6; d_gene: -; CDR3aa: CASSISGAGANVLTF; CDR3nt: TGTGCCAGTAGTATCTCGGGGGCCGGGGCCAACGTCCTGACTTTC
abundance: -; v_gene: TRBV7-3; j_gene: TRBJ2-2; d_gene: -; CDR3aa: CASSLQGPVPGELFF; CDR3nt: TGTGCCAGCAGCTTACAGGGTCCGGTCCCCGGGGAGCTGTTTTTT
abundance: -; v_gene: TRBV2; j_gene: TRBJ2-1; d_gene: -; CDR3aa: CATSRDYNEQFF; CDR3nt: TGTGCCACCAGCCGGGACTACAATGAGCAGTTCTTC
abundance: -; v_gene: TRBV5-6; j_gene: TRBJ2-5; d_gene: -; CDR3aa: CASSRGVGAAQETQYF; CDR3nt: TGTGCCAGCAGCCGGGGTGTAGGGGCGGCCCAAGAGACCCAGTACTTC
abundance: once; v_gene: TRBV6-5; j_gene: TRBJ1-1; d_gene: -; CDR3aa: CASSYESRVNTEAFF; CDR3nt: TGTGCCAGCAGTTACGAGAGTCGGGTTAACACTGAAGCTTTCTTT
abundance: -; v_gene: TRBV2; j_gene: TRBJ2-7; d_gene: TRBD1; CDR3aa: CASSDMVDRGYEQYF; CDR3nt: TGTGCCAGCAGTGATATGGTGGACAGGGGGTACGAGCAGTACTTC
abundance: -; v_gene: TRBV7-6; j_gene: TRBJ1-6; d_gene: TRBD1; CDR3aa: CASSFGQGGTNNSPLHF; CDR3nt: TGTGCCAGCAGCTTTGGGCAGGGGGGGACCAATAATTCACCCCTCCACTTT
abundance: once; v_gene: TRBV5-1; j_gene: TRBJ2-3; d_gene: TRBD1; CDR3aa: CASSSSEGADTDTQYF; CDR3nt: TGCGCCAGCAGCTCCAGCGAGGGGGCCGACACAGATACGCAGTATTTT
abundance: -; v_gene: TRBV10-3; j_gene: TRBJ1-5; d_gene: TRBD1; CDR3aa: CAISEGQGGYQPQHF; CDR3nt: TGTGCCATCAGTGAGGGACAGGGAGGGTATCAGCCCCAGCATTTT
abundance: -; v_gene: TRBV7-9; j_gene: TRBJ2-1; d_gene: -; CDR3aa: CASSLAPVYNEQFF; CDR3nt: TGTGCCAGCAGCTTAGCACCCGTATACAATGAGCAGTTCTTC
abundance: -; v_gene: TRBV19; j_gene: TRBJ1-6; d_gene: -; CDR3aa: CASSITGFGSPLHF; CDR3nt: TGTGCCAGTAGTATCACAGGTTTCGGTTCACCCCTCCACTTT
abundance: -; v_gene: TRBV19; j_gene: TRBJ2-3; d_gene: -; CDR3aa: CATTPGRGHYTDTQYF; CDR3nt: TGTGCCACGACGCCGGGGCGGGGCCATTACACAGATACGCAGTATTTT
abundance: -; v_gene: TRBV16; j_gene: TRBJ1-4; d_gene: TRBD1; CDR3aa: CASSPSGQGEKLFF; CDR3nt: TGTGCCAGCAGCCCCTCGGGACAGGGGGAAAAACTGTTTTTT
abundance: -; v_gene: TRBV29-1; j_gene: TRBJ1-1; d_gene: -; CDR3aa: CSVLRRDGMNTEAFF; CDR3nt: TGCAGCGTTTTAAGACGAGACGGCATGAACACTGAAGCTTTCTTT
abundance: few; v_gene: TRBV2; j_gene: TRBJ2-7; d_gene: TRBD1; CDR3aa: CASSEMGQGYEQYF; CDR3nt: TGTGCCAGCAGTGAAATGGGACAGGGCTACGAGCAGTACTTC
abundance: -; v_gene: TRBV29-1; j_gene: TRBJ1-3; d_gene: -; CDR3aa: CSVVGNSGNTIYF; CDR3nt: TGCAGCGTTGTGGGAAACTCTGGAAACACCATATATTTT
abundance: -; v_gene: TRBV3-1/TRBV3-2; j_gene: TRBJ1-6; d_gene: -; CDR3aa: CASSQGLNSPLHF; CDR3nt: TGTGCCAGCAGCCAGGGTTTGAATTCACCCCTCCACTTT
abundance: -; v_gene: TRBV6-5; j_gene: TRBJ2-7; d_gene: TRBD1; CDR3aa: CASSYSDRIAPYEQYF; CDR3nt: TGTGCCAGCAGTTACTCGGACAGGATAGCCCCCTACGAGCAGTACTTC
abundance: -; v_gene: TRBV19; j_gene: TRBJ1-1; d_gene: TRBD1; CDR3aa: CASRQSRDRIQNTEAFF; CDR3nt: TGTGCCAGTCGGCAAAGCCGGGACAGGATACAGAACACTGAAGCTTTCTTT
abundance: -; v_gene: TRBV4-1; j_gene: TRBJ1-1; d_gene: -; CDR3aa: CASSQDWTNTEAFF; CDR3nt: TGCGCCAGCAGCCAAGACTGGACGAACACTGAAGCTTTCTTT
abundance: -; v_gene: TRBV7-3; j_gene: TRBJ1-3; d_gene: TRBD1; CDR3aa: CASSIGTVLSGNTIYF; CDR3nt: TGTGCCAGCAGCATCGGGACAGTCCTCTCTGGAAACACCATATATTTT
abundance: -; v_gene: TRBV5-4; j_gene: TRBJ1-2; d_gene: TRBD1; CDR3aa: CASSPGTGYGYTF; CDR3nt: TGTGCCAGCAGCCCCGGGACAGGGTATGGCTACACCTTC
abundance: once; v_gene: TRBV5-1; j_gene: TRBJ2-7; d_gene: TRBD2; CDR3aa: CASSRLAGTGYEQYF; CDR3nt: TGCGCCAGCAGCCGACTAGCGGGAACAGGCTACGAGCAGTACTTC
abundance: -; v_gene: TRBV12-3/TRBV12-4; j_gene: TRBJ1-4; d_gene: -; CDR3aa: CASRLGEKLFF; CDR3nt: TGTGCCAGCAGACTGGGGGAAAAACTGTTTTTT
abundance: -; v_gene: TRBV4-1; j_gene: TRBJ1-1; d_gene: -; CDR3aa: CASRETGNTEAFF; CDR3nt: TGCGCCAGCAGAGAAACAGGTAACACTGAAGCTTTCTTT
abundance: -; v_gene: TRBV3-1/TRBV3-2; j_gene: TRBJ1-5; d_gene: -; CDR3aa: CASSQGSYSNQPQHF; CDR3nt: TGTGCCAGCAGCCAAGGCAGTTATAGCAATCAGCCCCAGCATTTT
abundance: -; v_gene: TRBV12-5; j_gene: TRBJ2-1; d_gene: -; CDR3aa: CASGLEQYNEQFF; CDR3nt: TGTGCTAGTGGTTTGGAGCAGTACAATGAGCAGTTCTTC
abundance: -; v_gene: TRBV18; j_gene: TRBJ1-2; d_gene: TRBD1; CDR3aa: CASSPGQGLFYGYTF; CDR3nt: TGTGCCAGCTCACCAGGACAGGGCCTCTTCTATGGCTACACCTTC
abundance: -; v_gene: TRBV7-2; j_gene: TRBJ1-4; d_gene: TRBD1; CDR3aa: CASSPDRAEKLFF; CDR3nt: TGTGCCAGCAGCCCGGACAGGGCCGAAAAACTGTTTTTT
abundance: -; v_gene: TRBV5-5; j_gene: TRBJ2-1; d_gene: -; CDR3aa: CASSFLTGSYNEQFF; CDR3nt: TGTGCCAGCAGCTTTTTGACAGGAAGCTACAATGAGCAGTTCTTC
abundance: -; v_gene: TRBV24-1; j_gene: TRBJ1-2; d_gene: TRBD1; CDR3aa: CATSDSTGRGDGYTF; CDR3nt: TGTGCCACCAGTGATTCGACAGGGCGGGGAGATGGCTACACCTTC
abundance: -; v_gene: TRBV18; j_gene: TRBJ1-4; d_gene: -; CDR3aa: CASSPAGFGEKLFF; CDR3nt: TGTGCCAGCTCACCAGCAGGGTTTGGGGAAAAACTGTTTTTT
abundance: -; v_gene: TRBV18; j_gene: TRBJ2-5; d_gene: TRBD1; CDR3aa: CASSPQTGGQETQYF; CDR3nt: TGTGCCAGCTCACCACAGACAGGGGGCCAAGAGACCCAGTACTTC
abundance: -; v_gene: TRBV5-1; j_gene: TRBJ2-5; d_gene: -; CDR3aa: CASSLSAGANQETQYF; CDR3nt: TGCGCCAGCAGCTTGTCGGCGGGGGCCAATCAAGAGACCCAGTACTTC
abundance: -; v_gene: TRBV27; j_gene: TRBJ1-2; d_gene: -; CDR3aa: CASSLFPSDYIYGYTF; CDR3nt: TGTGCCAGCAGTTTATTCCCTTCCGACTATATCTATGGCTACACCTTC
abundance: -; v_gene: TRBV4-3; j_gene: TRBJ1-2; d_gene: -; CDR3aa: CASSQEPTALYGYTF; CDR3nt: TGCGCCAGCAGCCAAGAACCGACTGCCCTCTATGGCTACACCTTC
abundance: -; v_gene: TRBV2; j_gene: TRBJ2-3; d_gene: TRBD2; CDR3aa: CASTQWGTSGDTQYF; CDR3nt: TGTGCCAGCACCCAATGGGGGACTAGCGGGGATACGCAGTATTTT
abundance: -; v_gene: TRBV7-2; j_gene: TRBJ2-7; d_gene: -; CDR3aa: CASSLQSFNEQYF; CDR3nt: TGTGCCAGCAGCTTACAGAGTTTCAACGAGCAGTACTTC
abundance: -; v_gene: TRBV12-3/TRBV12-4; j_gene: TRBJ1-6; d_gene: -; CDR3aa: CASSLSPNSPLHF; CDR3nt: TGTGCCAGCAGTCTCAGTCCAAATTCACCCCTCCACTTT
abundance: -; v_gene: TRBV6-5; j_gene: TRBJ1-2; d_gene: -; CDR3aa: CASSYRWQSNYGYTF; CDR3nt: TGTGCCAGCAGTTATAGGTGGCAGAGTAACTATGGCTACACCTTC
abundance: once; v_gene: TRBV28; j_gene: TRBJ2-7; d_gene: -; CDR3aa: CASRGHTLSYEQYF; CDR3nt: TGTGCCAGCAGGGGACACACTCTATCCTACGAGCAGTACTTC
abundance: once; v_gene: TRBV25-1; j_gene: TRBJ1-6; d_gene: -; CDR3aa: CASSELRVGSPLHF; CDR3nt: TGTGCCAGCAGTGAATTGAGGGTAGGGTCACCCCTCCACTTT
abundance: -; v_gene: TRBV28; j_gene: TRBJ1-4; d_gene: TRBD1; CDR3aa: CASSAGTGWGLGEKLFF; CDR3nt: TGTGCCAGCAGTGCGGGGACAGGGTGGGGCCTGGGGGAAAAACTGTTTTTT
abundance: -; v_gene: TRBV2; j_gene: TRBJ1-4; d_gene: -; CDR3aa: CASRWGEVLEKLFF; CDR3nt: TGTGCCAGCAGGTGGGGAGAAGTCCTTGAAAAACTGTTTTTT
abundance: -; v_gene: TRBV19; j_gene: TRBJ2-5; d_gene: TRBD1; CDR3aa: CASSRDRDSQETQYF; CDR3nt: TGTGCCAGTAGTAGGGATAGGGACAGCCAAGAGACCCAGTACTTC
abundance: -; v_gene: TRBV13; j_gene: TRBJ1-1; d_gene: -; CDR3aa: CASSLVGMRKNTEAFF; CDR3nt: TGTGCCAGCAGCTTAGTCGGGATGCGCAAGAACACTGAAGCTTTCTTT
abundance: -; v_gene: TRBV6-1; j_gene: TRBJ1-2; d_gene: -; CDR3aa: CASSEYGTRGNYGYTF; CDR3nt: TGTGCCAGCAGTGAATACGGGACCAGGGGAAACTATGGCTACACCTTC
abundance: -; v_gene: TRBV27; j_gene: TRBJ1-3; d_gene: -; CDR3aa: CASSLSGDTDSGNTIYF; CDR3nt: TGTGCCAGCAGTTTATCAGGGGACACCGACTCTGGAAACACCATATATTTT
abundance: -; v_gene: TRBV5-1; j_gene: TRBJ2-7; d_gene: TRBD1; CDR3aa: CASSSGPGGHEQYF; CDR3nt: TGCGCCAGCAGCTCTGGGCCAGGGGGCCACGAGCAGTACTTC
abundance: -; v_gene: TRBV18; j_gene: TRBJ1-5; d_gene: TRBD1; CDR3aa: CASSRDRNQPQHF; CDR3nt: TGTGCCAGCTCGCGGGACAGAAATCAGCCCCAGCATTTT
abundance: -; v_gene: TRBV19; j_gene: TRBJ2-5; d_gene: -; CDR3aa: CASSLQGLGGQETQYF; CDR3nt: TGTGCCAGTAGTCTCCAGGGGTTAGGGGGACAAGAGACCCAGTACTTC
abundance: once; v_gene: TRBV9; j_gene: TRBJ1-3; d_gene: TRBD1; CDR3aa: CALDRTSGNTIYF; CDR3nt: TGTGCCCTGGACAGGACCTCTGGAAACACCATATATTTT
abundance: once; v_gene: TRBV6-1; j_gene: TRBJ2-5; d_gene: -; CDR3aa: CASSEARGGQGNQETQYF; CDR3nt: TGTGCCAGCAGTGAAGCGCGGGGGGGACAGGGAAACCAAGAGACCCAGTACTTC
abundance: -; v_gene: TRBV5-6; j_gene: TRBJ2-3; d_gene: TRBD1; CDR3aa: CASSGYRGSGTQYF; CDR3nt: TGTGCCAGCAGCGGATACAGGGGCTCTGGTACGCAGTATTTT
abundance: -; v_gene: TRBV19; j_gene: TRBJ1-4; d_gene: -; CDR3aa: CASSIRPDGIPNEKLFF; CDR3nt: TGTGCCAGTAGTATCAGGCCCGACGGGATACCTAATGAAAAACTGTTTTTT
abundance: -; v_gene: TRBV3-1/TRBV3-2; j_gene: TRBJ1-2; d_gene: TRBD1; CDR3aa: CASSQDRGHGYTF; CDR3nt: TGTGCCAGCAGCCAGGACAGGGGACATGGCTACACCTTC
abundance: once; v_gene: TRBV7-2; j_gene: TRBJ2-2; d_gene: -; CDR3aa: CASSLVHRDPGELFF; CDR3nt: TGTGCCAGCAGCTTAGTCCACAGGGACCCCGGGGAGCTGTTTTTT